The 24 T cell receptor beta chains reported below all come from one sample, sequenced in a study of graft-versus-host responses after intestinal transplantation (dated by TCRdb to about 2021). Library method: the immunoSEQ multiplex PCR assay. TCRdb retrieved this table from immuneACCESS and kept in-frame rearrangements only. Not all clones are present; in checked studies, unresolved V genes account for under half, and no reason is known for the remainder. The sample table lists more than 90,000 clones, over 85% of them with a count of one. Of the sample, 0.45% to 0.6% is held by the ten largest clones. The time point label on this specimen signifies: cells obtained before transplantation from donor or recipient. These receptors' antigens are unknown. The source was unstimulated CD8+ T cells sorted from spleen or lymph node cells, collected before intestinal transplant. These receptors were obtained from a human donor who received an intestinal transplant.

This chain joins TRBV7-2 and TRBJ2-5; D unclear. From germline, CDR1 is SGHTA and CDR2 FQGNSA. V was clipped by 5 bases and J by 1 base, with 8 bases between them. The CDR3 sequence is 13 residues long. In nucleotides, the CDR3 is TGTGCCAGCAGCGAAGCCCGCCAAGAGACCCAGTACTTC. This codes for CASSEARQETQYF.

The chain couples TRBV28 to TRBJ1-5, with 7 bases that match TRBD1. This CDR3 has 16 residues. V gave up 5 bases and J gave up 0 bases; unmatched junction bases: 7. Germline loops: CDR1 MDHEN, CDR2 SYDVKM. For the CDR3, the DNA is TGTGCCAGCAGTCTAGGACAGGTCGATAGCAATCAGCCCCAGCATTTT. This translates into CASSLGQVDSNQPQHF.

On this clone itself: Other DNA sequences in the sample encode the same CDR3. The rearrangement links TRBV4-1 to TRBJ2-5; perhaps TRBD2 as D (7 bases). Per the germline V gene, CDR1 is MGHRA and CDR2 is YSYEKL. CDR3 length equals 15 residues. V shed 6 bases and J shed 5 bases, with 19 bases lying between them. The CDR3 DNA is TGCGCCAGCAGACAGGAATACGGGGGGCGGGAGACCCAGTACTTC. It specifies CASRQEYGGRETQYF.

This chain connects TRBV19 to TRBJ2-7, with TRBD1 matching 9 bases. CDR3 length: 15 amino acids. CDR1 is LNHDA, CDR2 SQIVND, per germline (reference sequence). Trimming took 3 bases from V and 3 from J; bases not matched to a gene: 6. For the CDR3, the DNA is TGTGCCAGTAGTATCGGGACAGGGCTTAACTACGAGCAGTACTTC. Protein product: CASSIGTGLNYEQYF.

V and J are TRBV6-1 and TRBJ1-4, with D perhaps TRBD1 (5 bases). The CDR3 is made up of 16 amino acids. The V gene's germline CDR1 is MNHNS and CDR2 SASEGT. With 0 bases removed from V and 7 bases from J, the gap between germline ends came to 15 bases. For the CDR3, the DNA is TGTGCCAGCAGTGAAGCGGATCAGGGAATAGTTGAAAAACTGTTTTTT. Protein: CASSEADQGIVEKLFF.

The rearrangement joins TRBV7-6 to TRBJ2-1, with TRBD2 as a possible D gene (5 bases). The CDR3 runs 17 residues. The V gene's germline CDR1 is SGHVS and CDR2 FNYEAQ. Trimming stripped 5 bases from V and 4 bases from J, with 21 bases between. DNA of the CDR3: TGTGCCAGCAGCCATAGGACTGGACCTACTTTTTACAATGAGCAGTTCTTC. Translating it yields CASSHRTGPTFYNEQFF.

The genes are TRBV6-1 and TRBJ2-1; D unclear. The germline gives CDR1 MNHNS, CDR2 SASEGT. Between the trimmed V and J ends, which lost 5 bases and 0 bases, there was a span of 11 bases. This CDR3 is 15 amino acids long. The CDR3 here is CASSFLLSSYNEQFF. The CDR3 coding sequence is TGTGCCAGCAGTTTTCTTCTATCCTCCTACAATGAGCAGTTCTTC.

The chain employs TRBV19 and TRBJ2-1, with a possible D match to TRBD1 (5 bases). Looked up from germline, CDR1 is LNHDA and CDR2 is SQIVND (reference sequence). V dropped 1 base and J dropped 2 bases, with 9 bases sitting between them. The CDR3 contains 15 residues. CDR3 amino acids: CASSIGGSTYNEQFF. CDR3 DNA: TGTGCCAGTAGTATAGGGGGCAGTACCTACAATGAGCAGTTCTTC.

The rearrangement links TRBV19 to TRBJ2-7; tentative D call: TRBD1 (5 bases). Germline V CDR1 and CDR2: LNHDA, SQIVND (reference sequence). V lost 5 bases to trimming and J lost 2 bases, with 10 bases between them. The CDR3 runs 13 residues. CDR3 nucleotide sequence: TGTGCCAGTAGTGCAGGGTTAGCCTACGAGCAGTACTTC. Translating gives CASSAGLAYEQYF.

This sequence joins TRBV5-1 and TRBJ2-7; TRBD1 is a possible D gene (6 bases). Looked up from germline, CDR1 is SGHRS and CDR2 is YFSETQ. V shed 2 bases and J shed 2 bases, with 11 bases lying between them. The CDR3 is 14 residues long. The CDR3: CASSLQGRAYEQYF. CDR3 coding DNA: TGCGCCAGCAGCTTACAGGGACGCGCCTACGAGCAGTACTTC.

The rearrangement links TRBV7-7 to TRBJ1-3, with D possibly being TRBD1 (6 bases). Between the trimmed V and J ends, which lost 1 base and 0 bases, there was a span of 7 bases. The CDR3 runs 15 residues. Germline V gene lookup returns CDR1 SSHAT and CDR2 FNYEAQ (reference sequence). The CDR3 region is CASSLGGPSGNTIYF. The DNA for the CDR3 is TGTGCCAGCAGCTTAGGGGGGCCCTCTGGAAACACCATATATTTT.

The count of this clone is one. CDR3 nucleotides: TGCGCCAGCAATGGGGCCGGCTCCCTCGTCCCCGATACGCAGTATTTT. Its translation is CASNGAGSLVPDTQYF. This chain joins TRBV10-2 and TRBJ2-3, with D maybe TRBD1 (5 bases). Trimming shortened V by 7 bases and J by 6 bases, and 23 bases separated the two germline ends. The V gene's germline CDR1 is WSHSY and CDR2 SAAADI. The CDR3 consists of 16 residues.

As concerns this clone: At one boundary the junction diverges from the germline segment, which might be a read error. The chain uses TRBV11-2 and TRBJ2-3; 9 bases align to TRBD2. Germline CDR1 and CDR2: SGHAT and FQNNGV. The CDR3 runs to 15 residues. The CDR3 loop reads CASRLAGDSTDTQYF. CDR3 DNA: TGTGCCAGCAGGTTAGCGGGGGACTCCACAGATACGCAGTATTTT.

V and J are TRBV30 and TRBJ2-1, with a tentative D call TRBD2 (5 bases). Germline assignment: CDR1 GTSNPN and CDR2 SVGIG (reference sequence). Trimming pared 0 bases from V and 6 bases from J, leaving 12 bases between. This CDR3 region has 14 residues. The CDR3 loop reads CAWSVSLAANEQFF. The CDR3 DNA is TGTGCCTGGAGTGTATCGCTAGCCGCCAATGAGCAGTTCTTC.

V gene TRBV5-8 combines with J gene TRBJ2-7; a possible D gene is TRBD1 (8 bases). CDR1 and CDR2 (germline): SGHTS, YDEGEE. Trimming removed 4 bases from V and 6 bases from J, with 17 bases in between. This CDR3 has 14 residues. Written as DNA, the CDR3 is TGTGCCAGCAGCCCAGGACAGGGAGGGATCGAGCAGTACTTC. It specifies CASSPGQGGIEQYF.

CDR3 bases: TGTGCCAGCAGGGAAACCGGGACAGGGGGATCCAGCTCCTATAATTCACCCCTCCACTTT. The encoded protein is CASRETGTGGSSSYNSPLHF. This sequence joins TRBV2 and TRBJ1-6; the match to TRBD1 covers 11 bases. This CDR3 contains 20 residues. Trimming at V came to 6 bases and at J to 0 bases, leaving 13 bases not matched to a gene. The germline V gene encodes CDR1 SNHLY and CDR2 FYNNEI.

V is TRBV29-1 and J is TRBJ2-7; D gene ambiguous. The CDR3 extends over 12 amino acids. Trimming pared 4 bases from V and 2 bases from J, leaving 9 bases between. Germline V gives CDR1 SQVTM, CDR2 ANQGSEA. CDR3 sequence: CSVAELTYEQYF. The CDR3 coding sequence is TGCAGCGTTGCTGAGCTAACCTACGAGCAGTACTTC.

The rearrangement joins TRBV18 to TRBJ2-3; tentative D call: TRBD2 (5 bases). This CDR3 has 14 residues. With 0 bases removed from V and 3 bases from J, the gap between germline ends came to 7 bases. The germline V gene encodes CDR1 KGHSH and CDR2 LQKENI. This chain's CDR3 is CASSPPRETDTQYF. As DNA, the CDR3 is TGTGCCAGCTCACCACCCCGGGAAACAGATACGCAGTATTTT.

The chain couples TRBV9 to TRBJ1-4; D is ambiguous. Trimming cost V 3 bases and J 7 bases, with 13 bases left between them. Germline V CDR1 and CDR2: SGDLS, YYNGEE. The CDR3 has 14 residues. CDR3 sequence: CASSGGPLPEKLFF. In DNA form, the CDR3 reads TGTGCCAGCAGCGGAGGCCCCCTTCCTGAAAAACTGTTTTTT.

The genes are TRBV2 and TRBJ2-5, with unresolved D. Per the germline V gene, CDR1 is SNHLY and CDR2 is FYNNEI. The CDR3 extends over 14 amino acids. V was shortened by 3 bases and J by 3 bases, with 11 bases between the two germline ends. The CDR3 spells CASSDPQIEETQYF. CDR3 DNA: TGTGCCAGCAGTGACCCACAGATTGAAGAGACCCAGTACTTC.

This chain connects TRBV7-3 to TRBJ2-1; possibly TRBD2 for D (6 bases). The CDR3 covers 16 residues. The germline CDR1 and CDR2 sequences are SGHTA and FQGTGA. V shed 0 bases and J shed 5 bases, with 14 bases lying between them. The CDR3 loop reads CASSLTLRGLDNEQFF. Written as DNA, the CDR3 is TGTGCCAGCAGCTTAACGCTCCGGGGACTTGACAATGAGCAGTTCTTC.

The rearrangement joins TRBV28 to TRBJ2-7; D not resolved. V was clipped by 5 bases and J by 3 bases, with 2 bases between them. Germline CDR1 and CDR2: MDHEN and SYDVKM. The CDR3 consists of 10 residues. CDR3: CASSHYEQYF. DNA for the CDR3: TGTGCCAGCAGTCACTACGAGCAGTACTTC.

The chain combines TRBV27 with TRBJ2-2; 11 nucleotides line up with TRBD1. The CDR3 covers 16 residues. Trimming removed 4 bases from V and 6 bases from J; junction bases left unmatched: 7. Per the germline V gene, CDR1 is MNHEY and CDR2 is SMNVEV (reference sequence). The CDR3 protein is CASSYRAGQGAGELFF. CDR3 DNA: TGTGCCAGCAGTTATAGGGCGGGACAGGGGGCCGGGGAGCTGTTTTTT.

The chain combines TRBV9 with TRBJ1-6; 9 bases agree with TRBD1. Germline trimming cut 4 bases from V and 7 bases from J; bases unmatched to any gene: 3. Germline V gene data show CDR1 as SGDLS and CDR2 as YYNGEE. The CDR3 runs 14 residues. The CDR3 region is CASSWTGENSPLHF. The CDR3 coding sequence is TGTGCCAGCAGCTGGACAGGGGAAAATTCACCCCTCCACTTT.